This is a list of T cell receptor beta chains from one sample in a study of cytomegalovirus exposure and HLA in healthy donors. Assay used: immunoSEQ multiplex PCR; TCRdb lists only in-frame clones, some missing. The data show roughly 190,000 clones, with more than 65% seen just once and 2.5% to 4% held by the top ten. Sequencing was done on a sample of PBMCs. The receptors originated from a woman in her twenties or thirties in good health and CMV-seropositive. Both conserved end residues are part of each CDR3. Each record gives: clone size, D gene, V gene, J gene, CDR3 DNA, CDR3 protein. A D gene is named only where the DNA matches it firmly. Not every row has a clone size; where given, it reads once, few, many or a size class.

clone size: NA; D gene: NA; V gene: TRBV7-2; J gene: TRBJ2-6; CDR3 DNA: TGTGCCAGCAGCCCGCGGAACTCTGGGGCCAACGTCCTGACTTTC; CDR3 protein: CASSPRNSGANVLTF
clone size: NA; D gene: NA; V gene: TRBV7-9; J gene: TRBJ1-2; CDR3 DNA: TGTGCCAGCAGCACCGGCCGGACAACTAAGGGGGACTATGGCTACACCTTC; CDR3 protein: CASSTGRTTKGDYGYTF
clone size: once; D gene: TRBD2; V gene: TRBV6-5; J gene: TRBJ2-7; CDR3 DNA: TGTGCCAGCATTGGACTAGCGGGGGCCTACGAGCAGTACTTC; CDR3 protein: CASIGLAGAYEQYF
clone size: NA; D gene: TRBD2; V gene: TRBV6-1; J gene: TRBJ2-5; CDR3 DNA: TGTGCCAGCACGGCTAGCGGAGTTTCCCAAGAGACCCAGTACTTC; CDR3 protein: CASTASGVSQETQYF
clone size: few; D gene: TRBD2; V gene: TRBV13; J gene: TRBJ2-7; CDR3 DNA: TGTGCCAGCAGTAGTAGAGGGCAGCGGGAGGCCTCCTACGAGCAGTACTTC; CDR3 protein: CASSSRGQREASYEQYF
clone size: NA; D gene: NA; V gene: TRBV19; J gene: TRBJ1-5; CDR3 DNA: TGTGCCAGTAGTATTAAACAGGGAGCCTTCAATCAGCCCCAGCATTTT; CDR3 protein: CASSIKQGAFNQPQHF
clone size: NA; D gene: NA; V gene: TRBV6-4; J gene: TRBJ2-7; CDR3 DNA: TGTGCCAGCAGTGAGGAGGGAGGCAGTGGCTACGAGCAGTACTTC; CDR3 protein: CASSEEGGSGYEQYF
clone size: NA; D gene: NA; V gene: TRBV28; J gene: TRBJ2-6; CDR3 DNA: TGTGCCAGCAGCGCCCCCCGCGGGGATAGCTCTGGGGCCAACGTCCTGACTTTC; CDR3 protein: CASSAPRGDSSGANVLTF
clone size: NA; D gene: NA; V gene: TRBV12-5; J gene: TRBJ2-3; CDR3 DNA: TGTGCTAGTGGACTAGCCGGTGATACGCAGTATTTT; CDR3 protein: CASGLAGDTQYF
clone size: few; D gene: NA; V gene: TRBV5-1; J gene: TRBJ2-5; CDR3 DNA: TGCGCCAGCAGCTTAGGAAGGGACTCTCAAGAGACCCAGTACTTC; CDR3 protein: CASSLGRDSQETQYF
clone size: few; D gene: TRBD2; V gene: TRBV7-8; J gene: TRBJ2-5; CDR3 DNA: TGTGCCAGCAGCGCCGGGACTAGCGGGAGCGGAGAGACCCAGTACTTC; CDR3 protein: CASSAGTSGSGETQYF
clone size: NA; D gene: NA; V gene: TRBV4-1; J gene: TRBJ2-1; CDR3 DNA: TGCGCCAGCAGCCAAGAGGCCTCCCTTAATGAGCAGTTCTTC; CDR3 protein: CASSQEASLNEQFF
clone size: NA; D gene: NA; V gene: TRBV28; J gene: TRBJ1-2; CDR3 DNA: TGTGCCAGCAGTACCGGGATCTATGGCTACACCTTC; CDR3 protein: CASSTGIYGYTF
clone size: few; D gene: NA; V gene: TRBV6-5; J gene: TRBJ2-3; CDR3 DNA: TGTGCCAGCAATCACCTTGGGGCTGGGACAGATACGCAGTATTTT; CDR3 protein: CASNHLGAGTDTQYF
clone size: NA; D gene: NA; V gene: TRBV5-1; J gene: TRBJ1-4; CDR3 DNA: TGCGCCAGCTCTTTTACGGGGACTAATGAAAAACTGTTTTTT; CDR3 protein: CASSFTGTNEKLFF
clone size: NA; D gene: NA; V gene: TRBV28; J gene: TRBJ2-7; CDR3 DNA: TGTGCCACCAGGGGGCGGCTAGCGGCCGCCTACGAGCAGTACTTC; CDR3 protein: CATRGRLAAAYEQYF
clone size: NA; D gene: NA; V gene: TRBV6-1; J gene: TRBJ2-1; CDR3 DNA: TGTGCCAGCACCCGTATTCTAAGCTCCTACAATGAGCAGTTCTTC; CDR3 protein: CASTRILSSYNEQFF
clone size: NA; D gene: TRBD2; V gene: TRBV5-1; J gene: TRBJ2-2; CDR3 DNA: TGCGCCAGCAGCTTGGTGGGAATTAGCGGGCTGAACACCGGGGAGCTGTTTTTT; CDR3 protein: CASSLVGISGLNTGELFF
clone size: NA; D gene: TRBD2; V gene: TRBV5-4; J gene: TRBJ2-7; CDR3 DNA: TGTGCCAGCAGCTTGACCGGGGGAGGGGCACTAGAGCAGTACTTC; CDR3 protein: CASSLTGGGALEQYF
clone size: NA; D gene: NA; V gene: TRBV7-9; J gene: TRBJ2-1; CDR3 DNA: TGTTCCAGCATCAACCCCCCAGGGCTTAGGAGCTCCTACAATGAGCAGTTCTTC; CDR3 protein: CSSINPPGLRSSYNEQFF
clone size: NA; D gene: NA; V gene: TRBV27; J gene: TRBJ1-2; CDR3 DNA: TGTGCCAGCAGTTCCCCGGAGCGGGGGGACTATGGCTACACCTTC; CDR3 protein: CASSSPERGDYGYTF
clone size: NA; D gene: TRBD1; V gene: TRBV27; J gene: TRBJ2-7; CDR3 DNA: TGTGCCAGCAGTTCAAGACAGGGCCTCTCCTACGAGCAGTACTTC; CDR3 protein: CASSSRQGLSYEQYF
clone size: NA; D gene: TRBD2; V gene: TRBV6-1; J gene: TRBJ2-1; CDR3 DNA: TGTGCCAGCAGTGAAGGTCCTAGCGGGAGCTCCTACAATGAGCAGTTCTTC; CDR3 protein: CASSEGPSGSSYNEQFF
clone size: once; D gene: TRBD1; V gene: TRBV18; J gene: TRBJ1-4; CDR3 DNA: TGTGCCAGCTCACCTATGACAGGGTTCGACGAAAAACTGTTTTTT; CDR3 protein: CASSPMTGFDEKLFF
clone size: NA; D gene: TRBD2; V gene: TRBV5-1; J gene: TRBJ2-1; CDR3 DNA: TGCGCCAGCAGCTTGGAAGAGGTGGGACTAGCGGGAGATATGGAGCAGTTCTTC; CDR3 protein: CASSLEEVGLAGDMEQFF
clone size: NA; D gene: TRBD2; V gene: TRBV28; J gene: TRBJ2-7; CDR3 DNA: TGTGCCAGCAGCTTTAGCGGGAGCTCGTACGAGCAGTACTTC; CDR3 protein: CASSFSGSSYEQYF
clone size: many; D gene: TRBD1; V gene: TRBV6-4; J gene: TRBJ1-1; CDR3 DNA: TGTGCCAGCAGTGAGAAGGGGGCGAACACTGAAGCTTTCTTT; CDR3 protein: CASSEKGANTEAFF
clone size: NA; D gene: TRBD2; V gene: TRBV13; J gene: TRBJ2-1; CDR3 DNA: TGTGCCAGCAGCTTAGAGGGAGGGCCGTACAATGAGCAGTTCTTC; CDR3 protein: CASSLEGGPYNEQFF
clone size: NA; D gene: NA; V gene: TRBV27; J gene: TRBJ2-3; CDR3 DNA: TGTGCCAGCAGGGGGCGGACCCGCCGAGCAGATACGCAGTATTTT; CDR3 protein: CASRGRTRRADTQYF
clone size: NA; D gene: TRBD2; V gene: TRBV27; J gene: TRBJ2-7; CDR3 DNA: TGTGCCAGCAGTTGGGCGGGAGGGCCTTACGGGCAGTACTTC; CDR3 protein: CASSWAGGPYGQYF
clone size: NA; D gene: TRBD2; V gene: TRBV28; J gene: TRBJ2-7; CDR3 DNA: TGTGCCAGCAGTCCTCCCGGGACTAACTCCTACGAGCAGTACTTC; CDR3 protein: CASSPPGTNSYEQYF
clone size: NA; D gene: NA; V gene: TRBV5-4; J gene: TRBJ2-7; CDR3 DNA: TGTGCCAGCAGCGGGACATCCTACGAGCAGTACTTC; CDR3 protein: CASSGTSYEQYF
clone size: NA; D gene: TRBD2; V gene: TRBV11-2; J gene: TRBJ2-7; CDR3 DNA: TGTGCCAGCAGCTCCGTGATGGGCGGGAGGTACGAGCAGTACTTC; CDR3 protein: CASSSVMGGRYEQYF
clone size: NA; D gene: NA; V gene: TRBV6-5; J gene: TRBJ2-5; CDR3 DNA: TGTGCCAGCAGTAGAACTAGGTCTACCCAAGAGACCCAGTACTTC; CDR3 protein: CASSRTRSTQETQYF
clone size: few; D gene: TRBD2; V gene: TRBV10-2; J gene: TRBJ2-2; CDR3 DNA: TGCGCCAGCAGTGAAGGAGCGGGAGGGCCCTCCGGGGAGCTGTTTTTT; CDR3 protein: CASSEGAGGPSGELFF
clone size: NA; D gene: NA; V gene: TRBV6-5; J gene: TRBJ1-2; CDR3 DNA: TGTGCCAGCAGTTATGATAGCGGGTACTATGGCTACACCTTC; CDR3 protein: CASSYDSGYYGYTF
clone size: NA; D gene: TRBD1; V gene: TRBV28; J gene: TRBJ1-1; CDR3 DNA: TGTGCCAGCAGTCCAACAGGGGCCGCCTGGATGGGAGAAGCTTTCTTT; CDR3 protein: CASSPTGAAWMGEAFF
clone size: NA; D gene: NA; V gene: TRBV6-1; J gene: TRBJ1-5; CDR3 DNA: TGTGCCAGCAGTGAAGGAAGCGCATATCAGCCCCAGCATTTT; CDR3 protein: CASSEGSAYQPQHF
clone size: NA; D gene: TRBD2; V gene: TRBV5-1; J gene: TRBJ2-3; CDR3 DNA: TGCGCCAGCAGCTCCGGACTAGCGGGAGGCACTAGCACAGATACGCAGTATTTT; CDR3 protein: CASSSGLAGGTSTDTQYF
clone size: NA; D gene: NA; V gene: TRBV6-6; J gene: TRBJ2-2; CDR3 DNA: TGTGCCAGCATACAGGTTTTGGCCGGGGAGCTGTTTTTT; CDR3 protein: CASIQVLAGELFF
clone size: NA; D gene: NA; V gene: TRBV19; J gene: TRBJ1-1; CDR3 DNA: TGTGCCAGTAGGGTCTTTGGGGGCGCAGGCACTGAAGCTTTCTTT; CDR3 protein: CASRVFGGAGTEAFF
clone size: NA; D gene: TRBD1; V gene: TRBV28; J gene: TRBJ2-7; CDR3 DNA: TGTGCCAGCAGTCGACGGACAGGGGGCTCCTACGAGCAGTACTTC; CDR3 protein: CASSRRTGGSYEQYF
clone size: few; D gene: TRBD2; V gene: TRBV2; J gene: TRBJ2-7; CDR3 DNA: TGTGCCAGAGGGACTAGCGGGAGGGCCGGCGAGCAGTACTTC; CDR3 protein: CARGTSGRAGEQYF
clone size: NA; D gene: NA; V gene: TRBV6-1; J gene: TRBJ2-5; CDR3 DNA: TGTGCCAGCAGTGAATTGAGGAGAGAAGAGACCCAGTACTTC; CDR3 protein: CASSELRREETQYF
clone size: NA; D gene: TRBD2; V gene: TRBV11-2; J gene: TRBJ2-1; CDR3 DNA: TGTGCCAGCAGCTTAGGGGCTAGCGGGTCTAGGTACAATGAGCAGTTCTTC; CDR3 protein: CASSLGASGSRYNEQFF
clone size: NA; D gene: TRBD2; V gene: TRBV2; J gene: TRBJ2-3; CDR3 DNA: TGTGCCAGCAGGACTAGCGGGAGGGCAGATACGCAGTATTTT; CDR3 protein: CASRTSGRADTQYF
clone size: NA; D gene: NA; V gene: TRBV5-4; J gene: TRBJ2-3; CDR3 DNA: TGTGCCAGCAGCCGCGGCAGCGCGTCTAGCACAGATACGCAGTATTTT; CDR3 protein: CASSRGSASSTDTQYF
clone size: few; D gene: TRBD2; V gene: TRBV5-4; J gene: TRBJ2-7; CDR3 DNA: TGTGCCAGCAGCTTAAGCCGGGAGGACTCCTACGAGCAGTACTTC; CDR3 protein: CASSLSREDSYEQYF
clone size: NA; D gene: NA; V gene: TRBV29-1; J gene: TRBJ2-1; CDR3 DNA: TGCAGCGCCGTGGTTGTGGCTTACAATGAGCAGTTCTTC; CDR3 protein: CSAVVVAYNEQFF
clone size: few; D gene: TRBD2; V gene: TRBV7-2; J gene: TRBJ2-7; CDR3 DNA: TGTGCCAGCAGCTTCCGGGGTAGCGGGGTGAACGAGCAGTACTTC; CDR3 protein: CASSFRGSGVNEQYF
clone size: NA; D gene: NA; V gene: TRBV18; J gene: TRBJ2-7; CDR3 DNA: TGTGCCAGCTCACCTGACACGTTCTACGAGCAGTACTTC; CDR3 protein: CASSPDTFYEQYF
clone size: NA; D gene: NA; V gene: TRBV6-1; J gene: TRBJ2-3; CDR3 DNA: TGTGCCAGCATCTACACAGATACGCAGTATTTT; CDR3 protein: CASIYTDTQYF
clone size: NA; D gene: NA; V gene: TRBV5-1; J gene: TRBJ1-4; CDR3 DNA: TGCGCCAGCAGCTTGGTTATAGGGGGTGCAACTAATGAAAAACTGTTTTTT; CDR3 protein: CASSLVIGGATNEKLFF
clone size: NA; D gene: NA; V gene: TRBV2; J gene: TRBJ2-7; CDR3 DNA: TGTGCCAGCAGCCCTGTAACTAGCTCGTACGAGCAGTACTTC; CDR3 protein: CASSPVTSSYEQYF